This TCR beta chain was found in a study of regulatory T cells in long-lasting Graves disease. Study information: Persistent Graves' disease denoted over 5 years of antithyroid drugs plus positive TSH receptor antibodies.

V dropped 4 bases and J dropped 8 bases, with 17 bases sitting between them. The CDR3 has 15 residues. CDR1 and CDR2 from the germline V gene are SGHNT and YENEEA. Whole-study results and caveats: TRBV28 was favored in persistent disease, as were TRBJ1-2 and TRBJ2-5. Small sample size may have lowered accuracy.

Building of the TCR beta libraries involved iRepertoire HTBI primers and Arm-PCR of CDR3 regions. TCRdb reprocessed the multiplex PCR reads via MiXCR and lists one record per CDR3 protein. Among more than 300,000 distinct CDR3 sequences listed, about 18% were seen once. Indicated time point: persistent/refractory GD, antithyroid drugs over 5 years with positive TRAb. PBMC-derived RNA was used for the TCR library. Roughly 9.2-milliliter peripheral blood samples went into EDTA tubes. This clonotype was recorded a few times. Its target is not known. The receptor comes from a female donor with Graves disease. The material was peripheral blood mononuclear cells (PBMCs), obtained when the disease was refractory, from a patient treated with antithyroid drugs. The chain has TRBV11-3 and TRBJ1-4; D is perhaps TRBD1 (5 bases). The CDR3 loop is CASSSAGEGFEKLFF. The CDR3 DNA sequence: TGTGCCAGCAGCTCCGCGGGGGAGGGTTTCGAAAAACTGTTTTTT.